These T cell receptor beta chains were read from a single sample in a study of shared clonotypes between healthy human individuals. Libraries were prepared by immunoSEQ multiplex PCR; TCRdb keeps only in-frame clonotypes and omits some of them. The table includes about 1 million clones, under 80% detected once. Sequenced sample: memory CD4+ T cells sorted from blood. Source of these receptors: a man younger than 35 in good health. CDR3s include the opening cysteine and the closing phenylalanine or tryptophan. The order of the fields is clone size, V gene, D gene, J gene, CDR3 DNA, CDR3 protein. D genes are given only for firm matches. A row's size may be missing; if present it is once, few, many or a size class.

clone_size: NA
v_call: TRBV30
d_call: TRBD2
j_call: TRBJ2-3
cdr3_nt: TGTGCCTGGGATTTAGCGGGAGGGAAATATTTT
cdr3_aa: CAWDLAGGKYF

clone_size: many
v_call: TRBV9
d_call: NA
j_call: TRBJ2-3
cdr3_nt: TGTGCCAGCAGCGTAGGGTACGGGGGCGCAGATACGCAGTATTTT
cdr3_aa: CASSVGYGGADTQYF

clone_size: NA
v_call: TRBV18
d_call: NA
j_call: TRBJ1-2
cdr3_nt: TGTGCCAGCTCATCCTCCTCGGTCACAGCCTATGGCTACACCTTC
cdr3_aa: CASSSSSVTAYGYTF

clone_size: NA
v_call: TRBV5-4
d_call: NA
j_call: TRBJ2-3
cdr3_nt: TGTGCCAGCAACCCCTCGGGGTTATTAGATACGCAGTATTTT
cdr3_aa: CASNPSGLLDTQYF

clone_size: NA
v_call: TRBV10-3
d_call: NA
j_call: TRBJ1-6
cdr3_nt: TGTGCCATCAGAGCAGGAGTTGGGAATTCACCCCTCCACTTT
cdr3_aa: CAIRAGVGNSPLHF

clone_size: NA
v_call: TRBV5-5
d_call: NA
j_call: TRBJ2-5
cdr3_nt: TGTGCCAGCAGCTTGCCTCCGGAGACCCAGTACTTC
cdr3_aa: CASSLPPETQYF

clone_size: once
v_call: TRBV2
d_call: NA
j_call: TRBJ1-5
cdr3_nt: TGTGCCAGCAGTGGGATGAGGGGCAGGGGAAATCAGCCCCAGCATTTT
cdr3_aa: CASSGMRGRGNQPQHF

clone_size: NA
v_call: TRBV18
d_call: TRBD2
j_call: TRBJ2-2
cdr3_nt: TGTGCCAGCTCGACTAGCGGGACTGGGGAGCTGTTTTTT
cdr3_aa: CASSTSGTGELFF

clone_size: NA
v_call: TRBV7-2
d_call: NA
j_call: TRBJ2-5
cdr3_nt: TGTGCCAGCAGCTCCCAGGCAGGAATGGTTGAGACCCAGTACTTC
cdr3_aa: CASSSQAGMVETQYF

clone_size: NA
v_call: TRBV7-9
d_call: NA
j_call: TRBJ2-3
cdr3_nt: TGTGCCAGCGCCATCTCGGGACTCGCAGATACGCAGTATTTT
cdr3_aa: CASAISGLADTQYF

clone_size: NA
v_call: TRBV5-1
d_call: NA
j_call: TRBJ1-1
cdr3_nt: TGCGCCAGCAGCTACCAGGGTAGTACTGAAGCTTTCTTT
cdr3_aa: CASSYQGSTEAFF

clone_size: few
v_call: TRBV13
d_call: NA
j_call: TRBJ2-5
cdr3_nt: TGTGCCAGCAGCCCCTCCGCTATAGGTGGATTTCCAGAGACCCAGTACTTC
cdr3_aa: CASSPSAIGGFPETQYF

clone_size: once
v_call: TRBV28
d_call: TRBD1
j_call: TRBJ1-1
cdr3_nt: TGTGCCAGCAGTGGACAGGGGTTTCGCCCTGAAGCTTTCTTT
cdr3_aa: CASSGQGFRPEAFF

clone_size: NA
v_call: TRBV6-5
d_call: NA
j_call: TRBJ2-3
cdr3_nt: TGTGCCAGCAAATTCGCAGATACGCAGTATTTT
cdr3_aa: CASKFADTQYF

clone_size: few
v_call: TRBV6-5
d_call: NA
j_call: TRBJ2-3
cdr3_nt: TGTGCCAGCCGTCGAAGATCGGCAGATACGCAGTATTTT
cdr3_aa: CASRRRSADTQYF

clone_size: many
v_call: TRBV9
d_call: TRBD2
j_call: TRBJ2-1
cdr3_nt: TGTGCCAGCAGCGCTCCCGGGACTAGCTACATCAATGAGCAGTTCTTC
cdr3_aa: CASSAPGTSYINEQFF

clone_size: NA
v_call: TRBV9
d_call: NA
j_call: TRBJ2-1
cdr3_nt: TGTGCCAGCGGGAGATCGGCCTACAATGAGCAGTTCTTC
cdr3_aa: CASGRSAYNEQFF

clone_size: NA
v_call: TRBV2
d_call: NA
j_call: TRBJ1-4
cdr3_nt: TGTGCCAGTGAATGGGCGGGCTCAACTAATGAAAAACTGTTTTTT
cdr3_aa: CASEWAGSTNEKLFF

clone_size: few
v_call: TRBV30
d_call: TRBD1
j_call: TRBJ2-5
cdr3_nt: TGTGCCTGGGGAATTAACAGGGGGGAGACCCAGTACTTC
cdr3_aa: CAWGINRGETQYF

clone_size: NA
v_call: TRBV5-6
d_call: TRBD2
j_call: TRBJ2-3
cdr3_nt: TGTGCCAGCAGCGCTAACAGGGGACTAGCGGGCACAGATACGCAGTATTTT
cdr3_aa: CASSANRGLAGTDTQYF

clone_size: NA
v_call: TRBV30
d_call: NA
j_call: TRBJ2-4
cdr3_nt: TGTGCCTGGTCGGGGTTAGCCAAAAACATTCAGTACTTC
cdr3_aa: CAWSGLAKNIQYF

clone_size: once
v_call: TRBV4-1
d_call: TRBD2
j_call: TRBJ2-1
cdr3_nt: TGCGCCAGCAGCCACGACGAGATTGTTAGCGGGAGGGGTGAGCAGTTCTTC
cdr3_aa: CASSHDEIVSGRGEQFF

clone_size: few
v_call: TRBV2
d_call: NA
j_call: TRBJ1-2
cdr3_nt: TGTGCCAGCAGTTCGGACAGTGGACTAGGCTACACCTTC
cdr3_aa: CASSSDSGLGYTF

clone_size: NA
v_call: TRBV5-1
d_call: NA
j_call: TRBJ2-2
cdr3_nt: TGCGCCAGCAGCTTGATCGGACTCGGACGAGACGGGGAGCTGTTTTTT
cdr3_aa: CASSLIGLGRDGELFF

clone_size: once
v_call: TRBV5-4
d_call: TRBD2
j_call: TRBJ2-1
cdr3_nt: TGTGCCAGCAGCCATCCCGGGGGGAGGGATGAGCAGTTCTTC
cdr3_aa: CASSHPGGRDEQFF